Shown below are 13 T cell receptor beta chains from a single sample sequenced in a study of cytomegalovirus exposure and HLA in healthy donors. A multiplex PCR was run with 60 Vbeta primers and 13 Jbeta primers. Here immunoSEQ multiplex PCR was the method, and the copy in TCRdb shows in-frame clones only, minus some. The sample records under 55,000 clones, over 60% being singletons. Sequenced: PBMCs. The source of these receptors is a woman younger than 45 in good health and CMV-seronegative.

This clone showed up just a few times. The V call is TRBV30, the J call TRBJ2-3; 10 nucleotides match TRBD2. Per germline, CDR1 GTSNPN and CDR2 SVGIG (reference sequence). The V segment lost 0 bases and the J segment 6 bases; nucleotides outside the gene matches: 12. The CDR3 length is 17 residues. In DNA form, the CDR3 reads TGTGCCTGGAGTGTACAGGAGGCTAGCGGGAGTTGGGATACGCAGTATTTT. This sequence encodes CAWSVQEASGSWDTQYF.

The chain uses TRBV28 and TRBJ2-3; 14 bases map to TRBD2. From germline, CDR1 is MDHEN and CDR2 SYDVKM. The CDR3 is 23 amino acids. Trimming cost V 6 bases and J 1 base; bases outside gene matches: 24. CDR3 in amino acids: CASRSAPLNYGTSGGLRTDTQYF. CDR3 bases: TGTGCCAGCAGATCCGCACCACTCAATTACGGGACTAGCGGGGGTCTGCGCACAGATACGCAGTATTTT.

The chain links TRBV5-6 to TRBJ2-7, with D perhaps TRBD1 (7 bases). The germline V gene has CDR1 SGHDT and CDR2 YYEEEE. The length of the CDR3 is 16 residues. Trimming cost V 4 bases and J 5 bases, with 22 bases left between them. In DNA form, the CDR3 reads TGTGCCAGCAGCGAACCGTCAGGGGGAGGTAACAACGAGCAGTACTTC. Its translation: CASSEPSGGGNNEQYF.

This chain links TRBV6-5 with TRBJ1-5; TRBD1 matches 8 bases. The CDR3 length is 15 residues. V was clipped by 6 bases and J by 4 bases; unmatched bases: 8. Looked up from germline, CDR1 is MNHEY and CDR2 is SVGAGI. Here the CDR3 DNA reads TGTGCCAGCAGCCCCAGGGGGCAACCGAATCAGCCCCAGCATTTT. It encodes CASSPRGQPNQPQHF.

The J gene is TRBJ1-1, the V gene TRBV7-9; 7 bases are a match to TRBD1. CDR3 length: 14 amino acids. The ends lost 4 bases at V and 0 bases at J; junction bases unmatched: 2. The V gene's germline CDR1 is SEHNR and CDR2 FQNEAQ (reference sequence). Here the CDR3 DNA reads TGTGCCAGCAGCTCGACAGGGATGAACACTGAAGCTTTCTTT. The encoded protein is CASSSTGMNTEAFF.

The chain recombines TRBV30 with TRBJ1-2; D remains unclear. The CDR3 length is 11 residues. V lost 3 bases and J 7 bases, leaving 9 bases between the germline ends. Germline V gene sequence: CDR1 GTSNPN, CDR2 SVGIG (reference sequence). CDR3 region: CAWSETGGYTF. CDR3 nucleotide sequence: TGTGCCTGGAGCGAAACGGGTGGCTACACCTTC.

V and J are TRBV7-9 and TRBJ1-2; TRBD1 is a possible D gene (6 bases). Trimming pared 5 bases from V and 4 bases from J, leaving 17 bases between. Looked up from germline, CDR1 is SEHNR and CDR2 is FQNEAQ (reference sequence). The CDR3 has 15 residues. DNA of the CDR3: TGTGCCAGCAGCCGTAGCGACAGGCCGATCTATGGCTACACCTTC. It yields the protein CASSRSDRPIYGYTF.

The chain is built from TRBV30 and TRBJ2-2; D uncertain. The germline V gene encodes CDR1 GTSNPN and CDR2 SVGIG (reference sequence). The CDR3 loop spans 13 amino acids. Trimming cost V 3 bases and J 7 bases, with 12 bases left between them. As DNA, the CDR3 is TGTGCCTGGAGCGTAGGAGCGTTCGGGGAGCTGTTTTTT. Encoded protein: CAWSVGAFGELFF.

The chain links TRBV29-1 to TRBJ1-2; 8 nucleotides line up with TRBD1. The CDR3 consists of 14 residues. The ends lost 2 bases at V and 6 bases at J; junction bases unmatched: 8. Germline V gene data show CDR1 as SQVTM and CDR2 as ANQGSEA. CDR3: CSVELQGAMHGYTF. For the CDR3, the DNA is TGCAGCGTTGAACTTCAGGGGGCGATGCATGGCTACACCTTC.

The gene calls are TRBV6-1 and TRBJ2-7; possibly TRBD2 for D (5 bases). CDR1 MNHNS and CDR2 SASEGT come from the germline V gene. With 6 bases removed from V and 5 bases from J, the gap between germline ends came to 17 bases. The CDR3 extends over 14 amino acids. This CDR3 is CASSRLTFGDEQYF. The CDR3 DNA follows: TGTGCCAGCAGCCGCCTCACGTTCGGGGACGAGCAGTACTTC.

This chain uses TRBV6-4 with TRBJ2-3; 10 nucleotides line up with TRBD2. Germline trimming cut 5 bases from V and 1 base from J; bases unmatched to any gene: 6. The CDR3 runs 16 residues. CDR1 MRHNA and CDR2 SNTAGT come from the germline V gene. The CDR3 spells CASSPFTSGGTDTQYF. The CDR3 DNA sequence: TGTGCCAGCAGTCCCTTCACTAGCGGGGGCACAGATACGCAGTATTTT.

The rearrangement links TRBV30 to TRBJ2-5; TRBD1 matches at 10 bases. V trimming: 6 bases; J trimming: 5 bases; junction bases outside the gene matches: 12. Germline lookup yields CDR1 GTSNPN and CDR2 SVGIG (reference sequence). The CDR3 totals 15 residues. CDR3 in DNA: TGTGCCTGCAGCTCTCGACAGGGGGCGAGGGAGACCCAGTACTTC. It is translated as CACSSRQGARETQYF.

This clone came up once. The gene calls are TRBV7-6 and TRBJ2-5; D is uncertain. Germline lookup yields CDR1 SGHVS and CDR2 FNYEAQ. This CDR3 has 13 residues. Trimming took off 2 bases at V and 5 bases at J, with 9 bases between the two ends. CDR3 DNA sequence: TGTGCCAGCAGCTTAACCCTTCAGGAGACCCAGTACTTC. Translated: CASSLTLQETQYF.